This T cell receptor (beta chain) was observed in a study of regulatory T cells in long-lasting Graves disease. Only a few counts were recorded for this clonotype. Assembly of TCR beta libraries relied on iRepertoire HTBI primers together with Arm-PCR of CDR3 regions. TCRdb reprocessed the multiplex PCR reads with MiXCR, giving one entry per CDR3 protein. The sample holds approximately 490,000 distinct CDR3 sequences, around 15% seen once. Described time point: newly diagnosed GD, antithyroid drugs for less than 3 months. PBMCs were the source of the RNA used for TCR sequencing. V trimming: 1 base; J trimming: 9 bases; junction bases outside the gene matches: 5. CDR1 and CDR2 from the germline V gene are SGHRS and YFSETQ. This CDR3 contains 14 residues. These data also formed part of another study, on T cells in Graves' hyperthyroidism and ophthalmopathy.

The chain combines TRBV5-1 with TRBJ1-4; 8 bases agree with TRBD1. The TCR originated in a middle-aged man with Graves disease. The sequences come from peripheral blood mononuclear cells (PBMCs), collected at new diagnosis, from a patient treated with antithyroid drugs. CDR3 DNA: TGCGCCAGCAGCTTGCTGGCAGGGGGCAAAAAACTGTTTTTT. Its protein is CASSLLAGGKKLFF.